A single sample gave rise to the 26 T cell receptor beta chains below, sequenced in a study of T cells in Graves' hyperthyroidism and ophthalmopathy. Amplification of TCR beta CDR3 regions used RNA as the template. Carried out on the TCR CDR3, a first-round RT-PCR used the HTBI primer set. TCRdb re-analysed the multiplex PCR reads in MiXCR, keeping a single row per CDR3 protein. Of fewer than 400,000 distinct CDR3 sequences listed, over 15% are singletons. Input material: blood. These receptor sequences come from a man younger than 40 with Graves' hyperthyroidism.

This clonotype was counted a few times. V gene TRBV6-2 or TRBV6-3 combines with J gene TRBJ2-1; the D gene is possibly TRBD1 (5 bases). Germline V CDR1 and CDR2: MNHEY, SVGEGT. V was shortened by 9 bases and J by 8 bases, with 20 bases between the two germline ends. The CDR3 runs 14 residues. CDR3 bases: TGTGCCAGTCATAGGAGAACAGGTTCGGATGAGCAGTTCTTC. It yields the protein CASHRRTGSDEQFF.

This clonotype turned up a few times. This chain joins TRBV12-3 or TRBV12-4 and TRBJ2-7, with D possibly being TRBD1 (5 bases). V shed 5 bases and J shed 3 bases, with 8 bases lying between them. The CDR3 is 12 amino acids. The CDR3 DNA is TGTGCCAGCAGTCGACAGTTCTACGAGCAGTACTTC. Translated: CASSRQFYEQYF.

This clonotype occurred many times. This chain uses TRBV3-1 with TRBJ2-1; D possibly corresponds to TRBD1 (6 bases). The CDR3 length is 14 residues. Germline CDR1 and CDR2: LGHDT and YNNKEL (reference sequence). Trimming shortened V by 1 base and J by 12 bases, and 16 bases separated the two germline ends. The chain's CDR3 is CASSQGRGQSGQFF. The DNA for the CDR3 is TGTGCCAGCAGCCAAGGTCGCGGACAGTCGGGGCAGTTCTTC.

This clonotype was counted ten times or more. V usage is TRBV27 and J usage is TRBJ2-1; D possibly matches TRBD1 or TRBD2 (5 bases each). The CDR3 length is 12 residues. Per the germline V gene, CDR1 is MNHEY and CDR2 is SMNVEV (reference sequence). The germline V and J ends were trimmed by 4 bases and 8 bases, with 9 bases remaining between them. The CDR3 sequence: CASSWQGDEQFF. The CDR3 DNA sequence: TGTGCCAGCAGTTGGCAGGGAGATGAGCAGTTCTTC.

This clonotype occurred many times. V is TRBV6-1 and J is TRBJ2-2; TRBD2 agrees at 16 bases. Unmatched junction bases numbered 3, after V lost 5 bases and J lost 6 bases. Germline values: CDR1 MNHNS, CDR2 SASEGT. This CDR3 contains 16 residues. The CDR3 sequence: CASSRGTSGRAGELFF. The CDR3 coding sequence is TGTGCCAGCAGTAGAGGGACTAGCGGGAGGGCCGGGGAGCTGTTTTTT.

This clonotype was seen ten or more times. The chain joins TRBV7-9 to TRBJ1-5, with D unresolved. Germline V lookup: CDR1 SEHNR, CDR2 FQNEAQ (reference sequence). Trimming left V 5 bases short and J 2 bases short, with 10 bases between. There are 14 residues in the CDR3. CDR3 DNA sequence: TGTGCCAGCAGCCCCGCCGGGGGCAATCAGCCCCAGCATTTT. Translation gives CASSPAGGNQPQHF.

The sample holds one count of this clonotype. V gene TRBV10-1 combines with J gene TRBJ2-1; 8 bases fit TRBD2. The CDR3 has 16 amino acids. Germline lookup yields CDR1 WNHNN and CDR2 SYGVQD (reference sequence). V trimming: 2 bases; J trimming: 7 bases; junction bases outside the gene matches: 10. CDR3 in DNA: TGCGCCAGCAGTGAGGGGGGACTAGGATGGGGGAATGAGCAGTTCTTC. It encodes CASSEGGLGWGNEQFF.

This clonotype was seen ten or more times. CDR3: CASSSVRYRDRDTQYF. For the CDR3, the DNA is TGTGCCAGCAGCTCAGTACGATACCGGGACCGAGATACGCAGTATTTT. This chain links TRBV7-9 with TRBJ2-3; D may correspond to TRBD1 or TRBD2 (5 bases each). Germline V gene lookup returns CDR1 SEHNR and CDR2 FQNEAQ (reference sequence). The ends were cut back, 4 bases at V and 5 bases at J, with 19 bases in the middle. This CDR3 contains 16 residues.

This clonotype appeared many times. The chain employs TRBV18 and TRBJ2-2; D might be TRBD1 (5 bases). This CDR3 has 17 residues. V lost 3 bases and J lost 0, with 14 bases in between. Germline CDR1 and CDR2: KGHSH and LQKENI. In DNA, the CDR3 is TGTGCCAGCTCACCGCGTTTCCAGGGATCGAACACCGGGGAGCTGTTTTTT. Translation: CASSPRFQGSNTGELFF.

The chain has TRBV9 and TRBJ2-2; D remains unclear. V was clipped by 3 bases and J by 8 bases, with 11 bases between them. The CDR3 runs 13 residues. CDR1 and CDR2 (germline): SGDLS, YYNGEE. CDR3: CASSARVRGELFF. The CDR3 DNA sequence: TGTGCCAGCAGCGCACGGGTCCGGGGGGAGCTGTTTTTT.

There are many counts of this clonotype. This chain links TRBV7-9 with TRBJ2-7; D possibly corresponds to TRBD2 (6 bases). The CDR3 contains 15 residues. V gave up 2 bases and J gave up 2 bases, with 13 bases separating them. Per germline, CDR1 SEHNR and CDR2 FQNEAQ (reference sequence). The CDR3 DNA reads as TGTGCCAGCAGCTTATTTGGGGGGACGACCTACGAGCAGTACTTC. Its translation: CASSLFGGTTYEQYF.

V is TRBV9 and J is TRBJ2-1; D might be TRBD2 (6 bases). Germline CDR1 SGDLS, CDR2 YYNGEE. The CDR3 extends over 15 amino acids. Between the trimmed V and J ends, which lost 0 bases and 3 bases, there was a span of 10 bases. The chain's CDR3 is CASSVDFSGYNEQFF. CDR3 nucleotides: TGTGCCAGCAGCGTAGATTTTAGCGGCTACAATGAGCAGTTCTTC.

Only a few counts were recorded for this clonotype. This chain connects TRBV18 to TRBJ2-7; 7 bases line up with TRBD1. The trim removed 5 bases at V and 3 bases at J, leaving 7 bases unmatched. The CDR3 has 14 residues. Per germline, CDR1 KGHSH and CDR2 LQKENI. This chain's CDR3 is CASSETGIFYEQYF. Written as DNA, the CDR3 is TGTGCCAGCTCAGAGACAGGGATTTTCTACGAGCAGTACTTC.

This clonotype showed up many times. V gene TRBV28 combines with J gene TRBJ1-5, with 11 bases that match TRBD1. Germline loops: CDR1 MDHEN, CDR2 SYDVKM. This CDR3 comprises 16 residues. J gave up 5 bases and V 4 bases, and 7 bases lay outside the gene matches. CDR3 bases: TGTGCCAGCAGTTCTAGGGACAGGGGGGCTCATCAGCCCCAGCATTTT. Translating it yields CASSSRDRGAHQPQHF.

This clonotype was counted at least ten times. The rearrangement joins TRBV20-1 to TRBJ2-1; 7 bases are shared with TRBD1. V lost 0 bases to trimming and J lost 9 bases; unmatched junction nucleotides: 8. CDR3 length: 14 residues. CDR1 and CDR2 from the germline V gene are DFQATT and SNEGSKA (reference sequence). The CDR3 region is CSAREQRQGVEQFF. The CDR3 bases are TGCAGTGCTAGAGAGCAGCGACAGGGCGTTGAGCAGTTCTTC.

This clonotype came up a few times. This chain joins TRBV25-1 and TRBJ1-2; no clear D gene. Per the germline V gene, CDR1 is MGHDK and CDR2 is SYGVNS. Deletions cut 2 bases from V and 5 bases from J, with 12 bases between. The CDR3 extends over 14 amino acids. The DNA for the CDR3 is TGTGCCAGCAGTGAAGCAGGCGGAGGGTATGGCTACACCTTC. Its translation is CASSEAGGGYGYTF.

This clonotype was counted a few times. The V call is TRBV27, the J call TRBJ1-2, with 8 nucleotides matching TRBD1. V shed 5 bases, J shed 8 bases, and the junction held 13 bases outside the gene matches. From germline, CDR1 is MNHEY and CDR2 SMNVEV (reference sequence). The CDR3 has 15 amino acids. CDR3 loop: CASSPLQGGAEGYTF. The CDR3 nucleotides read TGTGCCAGCAGTCCCTTACAGGGGGGTGCGGAGGGCTACACCTTC.

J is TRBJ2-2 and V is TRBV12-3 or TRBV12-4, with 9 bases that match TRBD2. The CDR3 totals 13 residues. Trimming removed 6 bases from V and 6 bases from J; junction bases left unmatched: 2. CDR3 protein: CASRVAGAGELFF. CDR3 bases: TGTGCCAGCAGAGTAGCGGGAGCCGGGGAGCTGTTTTTT.

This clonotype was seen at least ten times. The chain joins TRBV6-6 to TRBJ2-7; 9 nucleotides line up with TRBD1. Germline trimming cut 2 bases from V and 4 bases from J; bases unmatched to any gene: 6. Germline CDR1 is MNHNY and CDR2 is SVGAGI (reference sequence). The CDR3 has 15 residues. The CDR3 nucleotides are TGTGCCAGCAGTTACAGACCGGGACAGGGATACGAGCAGTACTTC. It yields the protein CASSYRPGQGYEQYF.

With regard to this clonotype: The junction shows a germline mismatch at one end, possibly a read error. CDR3 sequence (DNA): TGTGCCAGCGGTTTGAGGCCCCGCACAGATACGCAGTATTTT. It encodes CASGLRPRTDTQYF. The J gene is TRBJ2-3, the V gene TRBV12-3 or TRBV12-4, with D unresolved. CDR3 size: 14 residues.

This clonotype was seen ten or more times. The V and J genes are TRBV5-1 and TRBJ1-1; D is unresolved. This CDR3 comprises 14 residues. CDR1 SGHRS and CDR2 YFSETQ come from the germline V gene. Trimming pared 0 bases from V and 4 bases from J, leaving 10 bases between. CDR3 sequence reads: CASSLGPVGTEAFF. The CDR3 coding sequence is TGCGCCAGCAGCTTGGGGCCCGTTGGCACTGAAGCTTTCTTT.

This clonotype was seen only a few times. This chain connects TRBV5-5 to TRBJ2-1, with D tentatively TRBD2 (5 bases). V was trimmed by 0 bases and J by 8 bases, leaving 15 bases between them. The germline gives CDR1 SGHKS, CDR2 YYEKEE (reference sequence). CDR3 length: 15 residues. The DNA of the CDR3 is TGTGCCAGCAGCTTGGTCGGGTTGAGGGCGGATGAGCAGTTCTTC. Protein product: CASSLVGLRADEQFF.

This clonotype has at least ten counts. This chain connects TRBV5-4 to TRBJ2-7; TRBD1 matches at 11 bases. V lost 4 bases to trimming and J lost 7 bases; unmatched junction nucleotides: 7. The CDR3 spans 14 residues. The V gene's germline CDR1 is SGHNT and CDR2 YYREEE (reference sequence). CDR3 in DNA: TGTGCCAGCAGCAATGGACAGGGGGCGTTGGAGCAGTACTTC. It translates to CASSNGQGALEQYF.

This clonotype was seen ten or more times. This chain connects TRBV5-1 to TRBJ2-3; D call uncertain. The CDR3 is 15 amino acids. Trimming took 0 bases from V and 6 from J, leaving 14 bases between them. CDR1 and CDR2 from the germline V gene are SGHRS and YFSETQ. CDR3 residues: CASSLGWSPADTQYF. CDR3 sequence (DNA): TGCGCCAGCAGCTTGGGGTGGAGCCCCGCCGATACGCAGTATTTT.

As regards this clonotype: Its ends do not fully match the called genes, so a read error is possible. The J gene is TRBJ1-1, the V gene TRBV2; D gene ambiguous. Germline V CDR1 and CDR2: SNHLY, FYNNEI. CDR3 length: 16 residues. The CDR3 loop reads CASTERSGGMSTEAFF. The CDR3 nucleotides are TGTGCCAGCACCGAGAGGAGTGGTGGGATGAGCACTGAAGCTTTCTTC.

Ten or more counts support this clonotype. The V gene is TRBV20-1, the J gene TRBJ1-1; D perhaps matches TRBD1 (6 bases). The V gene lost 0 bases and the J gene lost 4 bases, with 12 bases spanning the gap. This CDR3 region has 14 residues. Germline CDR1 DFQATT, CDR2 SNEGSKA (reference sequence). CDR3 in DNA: TGCAGTGCTAGAGATCCGAGGGACACCACTGAAGCTTTCTTT. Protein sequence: CSARDPRDTTEAFF.